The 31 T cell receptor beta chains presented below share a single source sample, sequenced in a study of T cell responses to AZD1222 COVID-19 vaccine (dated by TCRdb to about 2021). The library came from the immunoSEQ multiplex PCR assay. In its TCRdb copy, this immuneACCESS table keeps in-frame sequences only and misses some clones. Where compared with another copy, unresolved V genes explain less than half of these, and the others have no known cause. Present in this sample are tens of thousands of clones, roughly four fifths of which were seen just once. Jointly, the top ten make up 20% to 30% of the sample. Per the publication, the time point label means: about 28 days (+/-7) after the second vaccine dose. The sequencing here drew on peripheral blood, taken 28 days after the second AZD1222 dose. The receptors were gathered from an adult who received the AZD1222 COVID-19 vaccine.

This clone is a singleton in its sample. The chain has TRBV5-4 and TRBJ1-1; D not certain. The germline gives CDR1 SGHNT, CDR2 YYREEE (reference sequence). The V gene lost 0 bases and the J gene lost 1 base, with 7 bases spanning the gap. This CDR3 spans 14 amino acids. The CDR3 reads CASSLERQNTEAFF. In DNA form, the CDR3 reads TGTGCCAGCAGCTTGGAACGACAGAACACTGAAGCTTTCTTT.

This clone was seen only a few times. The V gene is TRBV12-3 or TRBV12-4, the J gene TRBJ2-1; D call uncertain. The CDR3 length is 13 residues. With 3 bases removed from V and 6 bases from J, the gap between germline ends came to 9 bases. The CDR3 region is CASSFLVGNEQFF. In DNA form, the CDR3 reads TGTGCCAGCAGTTTTCTCGTAGGCAATGAGCAGTTCTTC.

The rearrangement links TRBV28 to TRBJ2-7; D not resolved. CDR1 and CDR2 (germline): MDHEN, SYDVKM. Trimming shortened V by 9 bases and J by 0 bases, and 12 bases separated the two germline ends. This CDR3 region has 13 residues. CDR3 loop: CASRLPSSYEQYF. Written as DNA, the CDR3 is TGTGCCAGTCGACTGCCGAGCTCCTACGAGCAGTACTTC.

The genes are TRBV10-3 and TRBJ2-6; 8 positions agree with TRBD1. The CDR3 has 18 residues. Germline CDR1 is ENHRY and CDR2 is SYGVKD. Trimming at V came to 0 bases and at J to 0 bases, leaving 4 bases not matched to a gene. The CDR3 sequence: CAISESDRVSSGANVLTF. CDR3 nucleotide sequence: TGTGCCATCAGTGAGTCGGACAGGGTATCCTCTGGGGCCAACGTCCTGACTTTC.

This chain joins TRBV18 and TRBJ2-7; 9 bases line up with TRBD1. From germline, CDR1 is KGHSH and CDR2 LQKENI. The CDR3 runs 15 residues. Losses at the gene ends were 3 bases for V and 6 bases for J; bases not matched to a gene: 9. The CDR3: CASSPSGTGLGEQYF. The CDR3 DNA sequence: TGTGCCAGCTCACCCTCCGGGACAGGGCTAGGCGAGCAGTACTTC.

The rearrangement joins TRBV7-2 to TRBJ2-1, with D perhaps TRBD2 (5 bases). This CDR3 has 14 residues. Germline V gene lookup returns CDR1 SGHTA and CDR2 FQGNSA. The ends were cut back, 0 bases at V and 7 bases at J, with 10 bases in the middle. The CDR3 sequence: CASSLAGVINEQFF. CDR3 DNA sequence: TGTGCCAGCAGCTTAGCGGGAGTGATAAATGAGCAGTTCTTC.

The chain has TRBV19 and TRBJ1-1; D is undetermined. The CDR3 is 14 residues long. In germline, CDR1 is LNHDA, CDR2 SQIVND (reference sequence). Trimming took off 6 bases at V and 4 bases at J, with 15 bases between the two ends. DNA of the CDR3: TGTGCCAGTAGCAAATACCCAACGCGCACTGAAGCTTTCTTT. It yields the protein CASSKYPTRTEAFF.

DNA for the CDR3: TGCGCCAGCAGCGCTAGCATCCAGGGGACCCAGTACTTC. Protein product: CASSASIQGTQYF. The J gene is TRBJ2-5, the V gene TRBV5-1; D tentatively reads TRBD1 or TRBD2 (5 bases each). The CDR3 extends over 13 amino acids. Trimming stripped 4 bases from V and 7 bases from J, with 14 bases between. From germline, CDR1 is SGHRS and CDR2 YFSETQ.

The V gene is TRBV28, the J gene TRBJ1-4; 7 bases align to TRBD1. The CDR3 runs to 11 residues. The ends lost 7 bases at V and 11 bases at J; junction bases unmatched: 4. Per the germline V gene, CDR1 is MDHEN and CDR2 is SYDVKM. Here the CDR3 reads CASNQQGKLFF. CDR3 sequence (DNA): TGTGCCAGCAATCAACAGGGGAAACTGTTTTTT.

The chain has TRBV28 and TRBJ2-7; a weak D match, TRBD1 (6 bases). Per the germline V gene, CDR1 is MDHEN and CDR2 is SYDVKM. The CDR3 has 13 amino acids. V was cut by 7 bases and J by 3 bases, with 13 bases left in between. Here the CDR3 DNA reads TGTGCCAGCACCGGACAGCACCGCTACGAGCAGTACTTC. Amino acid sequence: CASTGQHRYEQYF.

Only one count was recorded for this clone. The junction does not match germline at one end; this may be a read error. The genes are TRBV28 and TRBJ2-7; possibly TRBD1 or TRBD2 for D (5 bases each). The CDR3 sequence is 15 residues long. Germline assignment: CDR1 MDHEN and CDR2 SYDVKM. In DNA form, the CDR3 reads TGTGCCGGCAGTGACATGGGGGACGCCTCCTACGAGCAGTACTTC. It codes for CAGSDMGDASYEQYF.

The CDR3 region is CASRGTYEQYF. CDR3 DNA: TGCGCCAGCAGGGGGACCTACGAGCAGTACTTC. The rearrangement links TRBV5-1 to TRBJ2-7; D uncertain. CDR3 size: 11 residues. Germline values: CDR1 SGHRS, CDR2 YFSETQ. The V end was cut by 5 bases, the J end by 2 bases, with 5 bases between.

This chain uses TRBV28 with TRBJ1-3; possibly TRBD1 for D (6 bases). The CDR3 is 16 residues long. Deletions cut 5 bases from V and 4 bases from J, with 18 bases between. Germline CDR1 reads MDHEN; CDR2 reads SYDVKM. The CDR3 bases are TGTGCCAGCAGTCTCACTTCAGGGGCTGCCGGAAACACCATATATTTT. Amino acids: CASSLTSGAAGNTIYF.

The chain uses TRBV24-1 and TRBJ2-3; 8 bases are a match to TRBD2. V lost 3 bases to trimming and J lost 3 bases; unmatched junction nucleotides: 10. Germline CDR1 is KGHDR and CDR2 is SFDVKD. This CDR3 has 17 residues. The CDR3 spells CATSDRKSGSGTDTQYF. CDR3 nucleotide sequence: TGTGCCACCAGTGATAGAAAGAGCGGGAGCGGGACAGATACGCAGTATTTT.

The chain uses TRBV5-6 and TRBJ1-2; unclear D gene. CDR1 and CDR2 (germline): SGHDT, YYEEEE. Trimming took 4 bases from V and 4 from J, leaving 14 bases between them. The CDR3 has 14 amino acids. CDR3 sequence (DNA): TGTGCCAGCAGCGAGCAGGACGGCCTCTATGGCTACACCTTC. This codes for CASSEQDGLYGYTF.

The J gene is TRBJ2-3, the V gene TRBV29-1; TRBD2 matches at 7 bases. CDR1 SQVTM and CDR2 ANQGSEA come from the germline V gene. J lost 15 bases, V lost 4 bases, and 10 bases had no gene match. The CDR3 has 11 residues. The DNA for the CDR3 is TGCAGCGTTGGCGCGGGAGAGAGTGAATATTTT. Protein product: CSVGAGESEYF.

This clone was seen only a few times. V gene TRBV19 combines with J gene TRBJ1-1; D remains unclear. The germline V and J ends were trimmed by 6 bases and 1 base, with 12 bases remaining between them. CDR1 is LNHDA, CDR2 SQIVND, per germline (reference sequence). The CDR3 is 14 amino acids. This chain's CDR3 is CASRRAGENTEAFF. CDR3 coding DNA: TGTGCCAGTAGAAGGGCTGGTGAGAACACTGAAGCTTTCTTT.

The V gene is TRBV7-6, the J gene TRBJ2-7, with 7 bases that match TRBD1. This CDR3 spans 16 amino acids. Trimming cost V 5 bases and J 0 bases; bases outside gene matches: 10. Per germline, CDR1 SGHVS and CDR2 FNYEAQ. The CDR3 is CASSPFLTGSSYEQYF. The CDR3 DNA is TGTGCCAGCAGCCCTTTCCTGACAGGGAGCTCCTACGAGCAGTACTTC.

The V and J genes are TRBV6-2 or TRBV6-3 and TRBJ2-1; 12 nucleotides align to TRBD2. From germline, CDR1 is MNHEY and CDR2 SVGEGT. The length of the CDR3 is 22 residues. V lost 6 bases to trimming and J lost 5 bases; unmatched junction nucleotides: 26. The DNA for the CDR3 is TGTGCCAGCAGCCAAAGCCTGACTAGCGGGAGTCTATCGAAATTTTGGCACAATGAGCAGTTCTTC. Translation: CASSQSLTSGSLSKFWHNEQFF.

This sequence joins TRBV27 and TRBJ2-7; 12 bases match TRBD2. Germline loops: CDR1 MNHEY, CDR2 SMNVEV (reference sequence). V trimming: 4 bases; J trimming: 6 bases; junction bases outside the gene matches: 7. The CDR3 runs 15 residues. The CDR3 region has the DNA TGTGCCAGCAGTTCGGGACTAGCGGGTTATAGCGAGCAGTACTTC. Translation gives CASSSGLAGYSEQYF.

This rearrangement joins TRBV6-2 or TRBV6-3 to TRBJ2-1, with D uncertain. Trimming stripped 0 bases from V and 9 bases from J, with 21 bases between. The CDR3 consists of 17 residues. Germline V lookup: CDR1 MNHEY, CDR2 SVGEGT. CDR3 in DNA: TGTGCCAGCAGTTACTCGATTGGTCAGTGGGTCGGCGGTGAGCAGTTCTTC. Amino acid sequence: CASSYSIGQWVGGEQFF.

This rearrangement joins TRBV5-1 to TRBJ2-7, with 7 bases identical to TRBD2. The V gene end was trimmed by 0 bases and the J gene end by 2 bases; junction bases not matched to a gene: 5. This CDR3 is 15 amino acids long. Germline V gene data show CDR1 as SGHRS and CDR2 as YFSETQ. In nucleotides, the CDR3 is TGCGCCAGCAGCTTGGTTAGCGGGTCTGCCTACGAGCAGTACTTC. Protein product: CASSLVSGSAYEQYF.

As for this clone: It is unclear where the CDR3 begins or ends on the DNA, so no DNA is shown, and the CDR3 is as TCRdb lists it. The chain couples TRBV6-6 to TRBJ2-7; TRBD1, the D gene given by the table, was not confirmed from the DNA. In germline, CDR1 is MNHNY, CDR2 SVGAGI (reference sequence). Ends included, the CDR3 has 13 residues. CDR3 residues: CASSWGQGTPSFF.

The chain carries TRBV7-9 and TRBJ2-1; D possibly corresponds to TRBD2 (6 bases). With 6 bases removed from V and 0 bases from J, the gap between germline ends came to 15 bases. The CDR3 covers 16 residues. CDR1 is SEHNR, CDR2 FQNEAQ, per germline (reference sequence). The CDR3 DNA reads TGTGCCAGCAGACCCACTAGCCCAAGCTCCTACAATGAGCAGTTCTTC. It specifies CASRPTSPSSYNEQFF.

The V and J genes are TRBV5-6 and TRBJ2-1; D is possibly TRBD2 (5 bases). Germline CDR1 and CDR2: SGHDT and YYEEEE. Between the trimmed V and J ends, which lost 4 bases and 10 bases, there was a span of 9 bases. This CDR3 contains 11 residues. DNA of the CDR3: TGTGCCAGCAGCGCAAGGGAGGAGCAGTTCTTC. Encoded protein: CASSAREEQFF.

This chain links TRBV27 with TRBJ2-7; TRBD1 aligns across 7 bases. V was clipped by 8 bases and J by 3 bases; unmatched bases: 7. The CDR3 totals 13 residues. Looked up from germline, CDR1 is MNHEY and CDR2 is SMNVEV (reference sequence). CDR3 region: CASAWDRRYEQYF. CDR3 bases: TGTGCCAGCGCGTGGGACAGACGCTACGAGCAGTACTTC.

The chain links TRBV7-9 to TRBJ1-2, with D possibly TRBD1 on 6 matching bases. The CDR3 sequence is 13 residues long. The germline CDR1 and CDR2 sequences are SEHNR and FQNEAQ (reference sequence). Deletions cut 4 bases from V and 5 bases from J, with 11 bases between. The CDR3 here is CASSSQGIYGYTF. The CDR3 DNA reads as TGTGCCAGCAGCTCCCAGGGGATTTATGGCTACACCTTC.

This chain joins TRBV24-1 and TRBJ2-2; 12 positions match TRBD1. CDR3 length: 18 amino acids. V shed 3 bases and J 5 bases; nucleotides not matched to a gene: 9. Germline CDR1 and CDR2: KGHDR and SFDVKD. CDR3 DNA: TGTGCCACCAGTGATAACCCCGGGACAGGGGGCGGAACCGGGGAGCTGTTTTTT. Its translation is CATSDNPGTGGGTGELFF.

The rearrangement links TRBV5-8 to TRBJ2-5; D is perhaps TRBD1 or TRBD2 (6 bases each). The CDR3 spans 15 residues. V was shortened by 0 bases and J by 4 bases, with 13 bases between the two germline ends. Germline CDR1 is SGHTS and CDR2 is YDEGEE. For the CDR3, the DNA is TGTGCCAGCAGCTTGGGGGAACAGGGAGGAGAGACCCAGTACTTC. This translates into CASSLGEQGGETQYF.

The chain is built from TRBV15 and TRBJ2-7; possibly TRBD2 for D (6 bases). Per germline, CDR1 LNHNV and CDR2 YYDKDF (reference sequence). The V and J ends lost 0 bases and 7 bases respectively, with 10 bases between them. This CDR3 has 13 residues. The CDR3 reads CATSRDGAGEQYF. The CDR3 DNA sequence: TGTGCCACCAGCAGAGATGGAGCGGGTGAGCAGTACTTC.

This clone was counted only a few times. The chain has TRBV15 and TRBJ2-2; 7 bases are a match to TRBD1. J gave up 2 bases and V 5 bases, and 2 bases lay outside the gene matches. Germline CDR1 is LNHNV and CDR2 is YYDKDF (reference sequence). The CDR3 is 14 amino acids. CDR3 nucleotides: TGTGCCACCAGCGACAGGGTCAACACCGGGGAGCTGTTTTTT. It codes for CATSDRVNTGELFF.